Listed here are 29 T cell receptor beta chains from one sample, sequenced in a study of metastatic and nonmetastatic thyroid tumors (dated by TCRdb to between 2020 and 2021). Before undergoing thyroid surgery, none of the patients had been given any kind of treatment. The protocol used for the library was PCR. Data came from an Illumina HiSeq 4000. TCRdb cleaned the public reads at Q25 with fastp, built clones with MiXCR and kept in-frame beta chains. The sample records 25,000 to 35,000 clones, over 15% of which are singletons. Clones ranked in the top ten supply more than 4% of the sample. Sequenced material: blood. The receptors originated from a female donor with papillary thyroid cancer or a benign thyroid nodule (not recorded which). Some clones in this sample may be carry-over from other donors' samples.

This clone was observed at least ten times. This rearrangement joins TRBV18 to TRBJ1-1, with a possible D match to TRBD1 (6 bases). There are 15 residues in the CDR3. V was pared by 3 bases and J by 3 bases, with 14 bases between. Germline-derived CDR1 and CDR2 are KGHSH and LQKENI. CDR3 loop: CASSPAGEGDTEAFF. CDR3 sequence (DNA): TGTGCCAGCTCACCGGCAGGGGAAGGGGACACTGAAGCTTTCTTT. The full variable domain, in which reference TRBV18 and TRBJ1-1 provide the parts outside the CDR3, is NAGVMQNPRHLVRRRGQEARLRCSPMKGHSHVYWYRQLPEEGLKFMVYLQKENIIDESGMPKERFSAEFPKEGPSILRIQQVVRGDSAAYFCASSPAGEGDTEAFFGQGTRLTVV.

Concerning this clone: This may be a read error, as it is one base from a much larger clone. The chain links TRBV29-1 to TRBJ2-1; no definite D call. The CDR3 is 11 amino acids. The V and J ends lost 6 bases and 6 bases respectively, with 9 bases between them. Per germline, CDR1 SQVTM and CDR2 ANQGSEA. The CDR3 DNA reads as TGCAGCGTAGAGAAGGTCAATGAGCAGTTCTTC. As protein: CSVEKVNEQFF.

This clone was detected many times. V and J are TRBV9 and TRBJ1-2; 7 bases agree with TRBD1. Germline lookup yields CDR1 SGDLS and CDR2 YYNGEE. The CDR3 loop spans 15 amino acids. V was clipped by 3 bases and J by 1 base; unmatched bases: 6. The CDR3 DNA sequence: TGTGCCAGCAGCGGAAACAGGGGAGGTAACTATGGCTACACCTTC. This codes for CASSGNRGGNYGYTF.

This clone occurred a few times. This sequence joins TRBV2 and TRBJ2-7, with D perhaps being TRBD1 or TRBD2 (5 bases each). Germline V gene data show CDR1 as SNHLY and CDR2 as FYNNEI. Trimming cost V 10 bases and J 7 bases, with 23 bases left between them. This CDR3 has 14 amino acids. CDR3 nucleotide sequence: TGTGCCACGAGATGGGACGGAGTGAATTATGAGCAGTACTTC. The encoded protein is CATRWDGVNYEQYF. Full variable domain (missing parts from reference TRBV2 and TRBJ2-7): EPEVTQTPSHQVTQMGQEVILRCVPISNHLYFYWYRQILGQKVEFLVSFYNNEISEKSEIFDDQFSVERPDGSNFTLKIRSTKLEDSAMYFCATRWDGVNYEQYFGPGTRLTVT.

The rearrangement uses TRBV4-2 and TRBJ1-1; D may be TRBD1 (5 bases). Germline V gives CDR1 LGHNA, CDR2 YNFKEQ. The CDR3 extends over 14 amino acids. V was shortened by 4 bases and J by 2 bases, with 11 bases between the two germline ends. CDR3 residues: CASSPGTGNTEAFF. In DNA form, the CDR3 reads TGTGCCAGCAGCCCCGGGACCGGAAACACTGAAGCTTTCTTT.

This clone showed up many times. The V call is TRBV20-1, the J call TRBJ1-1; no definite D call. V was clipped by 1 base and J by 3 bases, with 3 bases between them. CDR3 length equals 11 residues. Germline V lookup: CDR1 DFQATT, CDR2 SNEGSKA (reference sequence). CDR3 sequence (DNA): TGCAGTGCTAGAGCGGACACTGAAGCTTTCTTT. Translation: CSARADTEAFF.

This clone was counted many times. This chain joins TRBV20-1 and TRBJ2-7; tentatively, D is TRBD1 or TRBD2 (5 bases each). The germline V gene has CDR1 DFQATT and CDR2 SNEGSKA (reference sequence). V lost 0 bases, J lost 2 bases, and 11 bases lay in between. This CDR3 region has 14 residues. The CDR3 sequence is CSARDFGGPYEQYF. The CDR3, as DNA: TGCAGTGCTAGAGATTTTGGGGGACCCTACGAGCAGTACTTC.

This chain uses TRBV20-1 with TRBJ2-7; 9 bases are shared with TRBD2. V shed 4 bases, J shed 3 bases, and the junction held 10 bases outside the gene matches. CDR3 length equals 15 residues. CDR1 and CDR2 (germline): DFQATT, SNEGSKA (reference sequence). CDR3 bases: TGCAGTGCTAACCCCACTAGCGGGTTCCTCTACGAGCAGTACTTC. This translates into CSANPTSGFLYEQYF.

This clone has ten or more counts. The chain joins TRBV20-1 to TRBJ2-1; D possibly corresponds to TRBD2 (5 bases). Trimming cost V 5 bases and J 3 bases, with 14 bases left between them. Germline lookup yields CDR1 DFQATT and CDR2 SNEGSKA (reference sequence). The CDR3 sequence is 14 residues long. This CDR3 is CSAQSWRNYNEQFF. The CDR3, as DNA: TGCAGTGCTCAAAGCTGGAGGAACTACAATGAGCAGTTCTTC.

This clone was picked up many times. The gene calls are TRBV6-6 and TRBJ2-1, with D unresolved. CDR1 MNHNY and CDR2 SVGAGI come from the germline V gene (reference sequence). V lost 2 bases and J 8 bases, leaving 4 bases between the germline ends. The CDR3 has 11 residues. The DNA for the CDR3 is TGTGCCAGCAGTTACGGTGATGAGCAGTTCTTC. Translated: CASSYGDEQFF.

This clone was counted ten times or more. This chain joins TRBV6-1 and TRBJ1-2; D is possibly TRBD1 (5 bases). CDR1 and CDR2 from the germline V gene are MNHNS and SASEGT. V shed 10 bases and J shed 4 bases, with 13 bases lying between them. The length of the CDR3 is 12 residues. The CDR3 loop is CATRTGIYGYTF. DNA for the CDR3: TGTGCCACCAGAACAGGCATCTATGGCTACACCTTC.

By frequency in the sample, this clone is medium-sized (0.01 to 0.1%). DNA for the CDR3: TGTGCCATCAGTGACGATTCAGGGAGCTACGAGCAGTACTTC. It yields the protein CAISDDSGSYEQYF. This chain joins TRBV10-3 and TRBJ2-7, with D possibly called TRBD1 or TRBD2 (5 bases each). In germline, CDR1 is ENHRY, CDR2 SYGVKD. The germline V and J ends were trimmed by 3 bases and 3 bases, with 12 bases remaining between them. The CDR3 length is 14 residues.

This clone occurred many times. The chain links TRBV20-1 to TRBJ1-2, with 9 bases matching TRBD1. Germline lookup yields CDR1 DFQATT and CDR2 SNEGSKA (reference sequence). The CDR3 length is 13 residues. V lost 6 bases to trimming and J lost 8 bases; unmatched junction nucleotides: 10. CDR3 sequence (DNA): TGCAGTGCCGCGGACAGGGGCCTGGAAGGCTACACCTTC. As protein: CSAADRGLEGYTF.

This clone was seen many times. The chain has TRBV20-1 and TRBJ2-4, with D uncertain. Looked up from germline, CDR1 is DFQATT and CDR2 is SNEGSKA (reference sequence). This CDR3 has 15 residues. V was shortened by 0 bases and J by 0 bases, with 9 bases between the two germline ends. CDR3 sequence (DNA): TGCAGTGCTAGAGACCTGACCCTAGCCAAAAACATTCAGTACTTC. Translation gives CSARDLTLAKNIQYF.

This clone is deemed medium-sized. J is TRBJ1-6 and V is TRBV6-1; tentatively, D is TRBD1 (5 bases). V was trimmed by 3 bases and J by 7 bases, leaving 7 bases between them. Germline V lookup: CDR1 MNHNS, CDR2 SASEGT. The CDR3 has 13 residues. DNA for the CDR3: TGTGCCAGCAGTGACAGGGAAAATTCACCCCTCCACTTT. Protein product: CASSDRENSPLHF.

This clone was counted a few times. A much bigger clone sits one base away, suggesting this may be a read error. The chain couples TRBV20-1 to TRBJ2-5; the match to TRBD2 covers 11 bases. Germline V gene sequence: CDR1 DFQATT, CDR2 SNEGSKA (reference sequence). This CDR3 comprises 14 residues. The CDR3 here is CSSGTSGRQETLYF. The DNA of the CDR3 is TGCAGTTCCGGGACTAGCGGAAGACAAGAGACCCTGTACTTC.

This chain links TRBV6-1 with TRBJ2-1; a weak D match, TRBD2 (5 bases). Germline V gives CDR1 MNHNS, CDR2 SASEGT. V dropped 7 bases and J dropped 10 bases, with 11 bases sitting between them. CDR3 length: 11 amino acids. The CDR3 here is CASTCTREQFF. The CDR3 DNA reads TGTGCCAGCACTTGTACTAGGGAGCAGTTCTTC.

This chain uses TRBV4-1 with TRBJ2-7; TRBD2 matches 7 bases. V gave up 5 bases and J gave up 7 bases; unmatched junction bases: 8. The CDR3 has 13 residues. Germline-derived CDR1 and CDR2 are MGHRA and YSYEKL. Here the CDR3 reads CASSWGLPGEQYF. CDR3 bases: TGCGCCAGCAGCTGGGGACTACCAGGAGAGCAGTACTTC.

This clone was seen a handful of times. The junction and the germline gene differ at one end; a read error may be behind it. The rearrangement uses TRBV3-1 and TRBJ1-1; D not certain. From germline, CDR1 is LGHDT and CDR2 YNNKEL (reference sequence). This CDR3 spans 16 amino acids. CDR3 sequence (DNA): TGTGCCAGCAGCCAAGAAGGGAGGGTTGTGAACGCTGAAGCTTTCTTT. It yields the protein CASSQEGRVVNAEAFF.

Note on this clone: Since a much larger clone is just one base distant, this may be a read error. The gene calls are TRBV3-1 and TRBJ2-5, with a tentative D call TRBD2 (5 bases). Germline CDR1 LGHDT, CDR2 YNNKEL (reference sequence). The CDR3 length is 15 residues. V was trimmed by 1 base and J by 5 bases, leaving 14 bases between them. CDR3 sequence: CASSQVNSVGETQYF. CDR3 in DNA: TGTGCCAGCAGCCAAGTCAATAGCGTGGGGGAGACCCAGTACTTC.

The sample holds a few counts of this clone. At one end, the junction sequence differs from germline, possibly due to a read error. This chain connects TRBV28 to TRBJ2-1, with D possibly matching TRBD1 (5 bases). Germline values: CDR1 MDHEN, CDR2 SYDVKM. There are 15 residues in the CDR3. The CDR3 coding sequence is TGTGCCAGCAGTTTATTAGGACATAGTAGGGGTGAGAAGTTCTTC. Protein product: CASSLLGHSRGEKFF.

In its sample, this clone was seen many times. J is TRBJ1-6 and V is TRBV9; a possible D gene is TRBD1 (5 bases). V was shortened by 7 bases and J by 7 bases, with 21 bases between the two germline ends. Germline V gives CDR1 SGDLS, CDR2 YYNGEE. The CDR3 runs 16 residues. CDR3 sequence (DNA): TGTGCCAGCGGCGGAGGGGCGACAGAGACCAATTCACCCCTCCACTTT. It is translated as CASGGGATETNSPLHF.

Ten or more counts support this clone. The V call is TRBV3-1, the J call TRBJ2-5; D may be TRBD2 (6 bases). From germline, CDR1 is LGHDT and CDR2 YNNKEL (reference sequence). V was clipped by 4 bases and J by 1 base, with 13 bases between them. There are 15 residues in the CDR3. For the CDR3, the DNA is TGTGCCAGCAGCCCGGGAGAATGGGCCCAAGAGACCCAGTACTTC. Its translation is CASSPGEWAQETQYF.

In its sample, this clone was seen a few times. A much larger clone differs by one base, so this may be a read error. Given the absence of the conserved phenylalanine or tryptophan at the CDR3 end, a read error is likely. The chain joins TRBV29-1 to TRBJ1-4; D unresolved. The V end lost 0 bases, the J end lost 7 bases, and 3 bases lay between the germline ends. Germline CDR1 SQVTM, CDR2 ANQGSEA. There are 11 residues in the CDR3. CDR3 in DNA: TGCAGCGTTGAAGAAGGTGAAAAACTGTTTCTT. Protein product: CSVEEGEKLFL.

The CDR3 nucleotides read TGCAGTGCCTCCCCTTGGAGCGGGGCTCACACAGATACGCAGTATTTT. Amino acids: CSASPWSGAHTDTQYF. This rearrangement joins TRBV20-1 to TRBJ2-3, with TRBD2 matching over 7 bases. The CDR3 has 16 amino acids. Per germline, CDR1 DFQATT and CDR2 SNEGSKA (reference sequence). V was clipped by 6 bases and J by 2 bases; unmatched bases: 14.

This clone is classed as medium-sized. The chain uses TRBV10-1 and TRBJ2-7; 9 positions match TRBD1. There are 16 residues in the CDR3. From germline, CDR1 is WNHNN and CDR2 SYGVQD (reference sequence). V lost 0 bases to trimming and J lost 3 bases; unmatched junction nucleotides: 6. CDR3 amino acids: CASSESGTGKDYEQYF. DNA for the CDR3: TGCGCCAGCAGTGAGTCCGGGACAGGGAAGGACTACGAGCAGTACTTC.

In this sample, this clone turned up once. CDR3 in amino acids: CASSLKGCSSYNEQFF. The CDR3 DNA sequence: TGCGCCAGCAGCTTAAAGGGATGTAGCTCCTACAATGAGCAGTTCTTC. The rearrangement joins TRBV5-1 to TRBJ2-1, with no clear D. Trimming left V 2 bases short and J 0 bases short, with 12 bases between. This CDR3 is built from 16 residues. Germline CDR1 is SGHRS and CDR2 is YFSETQ.

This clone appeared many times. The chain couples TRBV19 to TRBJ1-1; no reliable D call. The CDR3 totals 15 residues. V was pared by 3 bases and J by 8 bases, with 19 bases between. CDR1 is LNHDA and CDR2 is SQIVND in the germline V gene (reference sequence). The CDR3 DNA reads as TGTGCCAGTAGTATCGATCCTAGGGAAAAACAAGAAGCTTTCTTT. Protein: CASSIDPREKQEAFF.

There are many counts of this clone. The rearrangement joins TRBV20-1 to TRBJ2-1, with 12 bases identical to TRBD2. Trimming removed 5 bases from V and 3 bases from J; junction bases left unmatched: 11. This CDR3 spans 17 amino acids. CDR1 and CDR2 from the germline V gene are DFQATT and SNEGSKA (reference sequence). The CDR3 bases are TGCAGTGCTCATCTAGCGGGGGGGATAAGCGTCTACAATGAGCAGTTCTTC. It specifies CSAHLAGGISVYNEQFF.